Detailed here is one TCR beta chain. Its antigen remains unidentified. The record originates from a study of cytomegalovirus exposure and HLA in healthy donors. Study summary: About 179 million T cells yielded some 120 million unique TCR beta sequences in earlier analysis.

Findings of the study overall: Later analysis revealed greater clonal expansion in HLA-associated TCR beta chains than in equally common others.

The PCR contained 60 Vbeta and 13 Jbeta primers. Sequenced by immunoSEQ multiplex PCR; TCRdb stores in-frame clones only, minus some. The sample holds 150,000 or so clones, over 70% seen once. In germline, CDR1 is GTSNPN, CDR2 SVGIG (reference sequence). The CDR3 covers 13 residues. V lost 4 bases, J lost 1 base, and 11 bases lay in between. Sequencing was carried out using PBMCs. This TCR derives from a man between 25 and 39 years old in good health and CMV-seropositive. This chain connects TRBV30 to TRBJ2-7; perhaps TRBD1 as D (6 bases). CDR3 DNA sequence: TGTGCCTGGAATGACCAGGGGTCCTACGAGCAGTACTTC. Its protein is CAWNDQGSYEQYF. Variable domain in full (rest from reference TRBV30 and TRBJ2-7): SQTIHQWPATLVQPVGSPLSLECTVEGTSNPNLYWYRQAAGRGLQLLFYSVGIGQISSEVPQNLSASRPQDRQFILSSKKLLLSDSGFYLCAWNDQGSYEQYFGPGTRLTVT.